The clone carrying this T cell receptor (beta chain) has a single count. The data were taken from a study of blood T cell repertoires in COVID-19. Per the original data handling: Nucleated cell number was recorded as an estimate derived from reference gene primer amplification. The repertoire was sequenced with immunoSEQ multiplex PCR; TCRdb's copy has only in-frame clones and lacks some. The V and J calls and the clone size are those of that table, but D and trimming were determined from the DNA. Seen here are about 180,000 clones, roughly 85% observed once, and the top ten hold 15% to 20%. Trimming stripped 5 bases from V and 4 bases from J, with 30 bases between. The CDR3 has 20 residues. Germline CDR1 reads MDHEN; CDR2 reads SYDVKM.

The V call is TRBV28, the J call TRBJ2-1; tentatively, D is TRBD2 (7 bases). Sequences were obtained from PBMCs or T cells enriched from blood (not recorded which). The source is a man between 60 and 70 years old who had recovered from COVID-19. CDR3 bases: TGTGCCAGCAGTCCGGGGGCGGGTACGGGTTCTAGCGGCAGGTACAATGAGCAGTTCTTC. Translation gives CASSPGAGTGSSGRYNEQFF.